The 22 T cell receptor beta chains below come from one sample, sequenced in a study of cytomegalovirus exposure and HLA in healthy donors. PCR primers comprised 60 Vbeta and 13 Jbeta primers. Profiling relied on immunoSEQ multiplex PCR, and the TCRdb table lists in-frame clones only, not all of them. Of approximately 180,000 clones in the sample, about four fifths were seen once. The specimen was PBMCs. The origin of the receptors is a male donor in good health and CMV-seronegative.

This chain connects TRBV5-1 to TRBJ1-5, with TRBD1 matching 7 bases. The CDR3 contains 14 residues. Trimming at V came to 3 bases and at J to 4 bases, leaving 4 bases not matched to a gene. The germline V gene has CDR1 SGHRS and CDR2 YFSETQ. In DNA form, the CDR3 reads TGCGCCAGCAGCTCGGGACAGATTAATCAGCCCCAGCATTTT. Translation gives CASSSGQINQPQHF.

With regard to this clone: Additional DNA sequences in this sample encode the identical CDR3. The chain carries TRBV30 and TRBJ2-3; D call uncertain. This CDR3 has 12 residues. Germline CDR1 reads GTSNPN; CDR2 reads SVGIG (reference sequence). The V end was cut by 4 bases, the J end by 0 bases, with 5 bases between. The DNA of the CDR3 is TGTGCCTGGACCTTAAGCACAGATACGCAGTATTTT. The encoded protein is CAWTLSTDTQYF.

V gene TRBV6-6 combines with J gene TRBJ2-1, with TRBD1 matching 7 bases. V shed 4 bases and J 7 bases; nucleotides not matched to a gene: 4. The CDR3 covers 13 residues. CDR1 MNHNY and CDR2 SVGAGI come from the germline V gene (reference sequence). In DNA form, the CDR3 reads TGTGCCAGCAGTTCGACCAGGGGGAATGAGCAGTTCTTC. Translated: CASSSTRGNEQFF.

The V gene is TRBV6-5, the J gene TRBJ1-2, with TRBD1 identical over 8 bases. J was trimmed by 8 bases and V by 6 bases; bases with no gene match: 5. The CDR3 runs 12 residues. In germline, CDR1 is MNHEY, CDR2 SVGAGI. CDR3 sequence: CASSPGGRGYTF. CDR3 nucleotides: TGTGCCAGCAGCCCAGGGGGCAGGGGCTACACCTTC.

V and J are TRBV7-8 and TRBJ1-5; D uncertain. Germline V gene data show CDR1 as SGHVS and CDR2 as FQNEAQ. The V end lost 5 bases, the J end lost 5 bases, and 13 bases lay between the germline ends. The CDR3 spans 14 residues. CDR3 coding DNA: TGTGCCAGCAGCCCGGTCGGGCGGGATCAGCCCCAGCATTTT. It codes for CASSPVGRDQPQHF.

This clone turned up a few times. J is TRBJ1-1 and V is TRBV6-5; D unclear. The CDR3 is 13 residues long. V was shortened by 8 bases and J by 7 bases, with 17 bases between the two germline ends. Germline V gene data show CDR1 as MNHEY and CDR2 as SVGAGI. The CDR3: CASRERGLIEAFF. CDR3 DNA sequence: TGTGCCAGCCGGGAACGGGGTCTTATTGAAGCTTTCTTT.

This sequence joins TRBV5-4 and TRBJ2-3; 7 bases line up with TRBD2. Looked up from germline, CDR1 is SGHNT and CDR2 is YYREEE (reference sequence). The V and J ends lost 0 bases and 1 base, in that order; junction bases with no gene match: 5. The CDR3 loop spans 16 amino acids. This CDR3 reads CASSLVSGVGTDTQYF. For the CDR3, the DNA is TGTGCCAGCAGCTTGGTAAGCGGGGTCGGCACAGATACGCAGTATTTT.

The count of this clone is one. The V call is TRBV5-1, the J call TRBJ1-4, with 9 nucleotides matching TRBD1. CDR1 SGHRS and CDR2 YFSETQ come from the germline V gene. The CDR3 totals 14 residues. Trimming took 2 bases from V and 9 from J; bases not matched to a gene: 5. The CDR3 DNA is TGCGCCAGCAGCTTCGGGGACAGGGAACAAAAACTGTTTTTT. Its protein is CASSFGDREQKLFF.

The V and J genes are TRBV7-9 and TRBJ2-3; 7 nucleotides match TRBD2. There are 15 residues in the CDR3. After removal of 11 bases from V and 0 bases from J, the junction contained 11 bases not matched to a gene. Germline V gene lookup returns CDR1 SEHNR and CDR2 FQNEAQ (reference sequence). CDR3 sequence: CAVGSGTLSTDTQYF. The DNA for the CDR3 is TGTGCCGTCGGAAGCGGGACCCTAAGCACAGATACGCAGTATTTT.

This chain uses TRBV30 with TRBJ1-5; 11 bases fit TRBD1. The V and J ends lost 0 bases and 6 bases, in that order; junction bases with no gene match: 4. Germline-derived CDR1 and CDR2 are GTSNPN and SVGIG (reference sequence). The CDR3 contains 15 residues. DNA of the CDR3: TGTGCCTGGAGTGTACGGGGACAGGGGGTTCAGCCCCAGCATTTT. This codes for CAWSVRGQGVQPQHF.

The CDR3 bases are TGTGCCAGCAGTGACAGGGAATTGGGATATGGCTACACCTTC. Its protein is CASSDRELGYGYTF. The chain is built from TRBV6-5 and TRBJ1-2; TRBD1 matches 7 bases. The CDR3 is made up of 14 amino acids. Germline CDR1 and CDR2: MNHEY and SVGAGI. With 5 bases clipped from V and 5 bases from J, the junction kept 8 bases outside the gene matches.

The chain couples TRBV7-2 to TRBJ1-5, with D possibly TRBD1 on 5 matching bases. This CDR3 region has 15 residues. The germline V gene has CDR1 SGHTA and CDR2 FQGNSA. With 3 bases removed from V and 6 bases from J, the gap between germline ends came to 15 bases. The CDR3 coding sequence is TGTGCCAGCAGCTTGGGGACCGGGGGAGGTCAGCCCCAGCATTTT. It yields the protein CASSLGTGGGQPQHF.

The chain's CDR3 is CASSSNRGIRGNQPQHF. The CDR3, as DNA: TGTGCCAGCAGCTCTAATAGGGGGATCAGGGGCAATCAGCCCCAGCATTTT. The chain joins TRBV7-9 to TRBJ1-5; D might be TRBD1 (6 bases). The CDR3 consists of 17 residues. V gave up 4 bases and J gave up 2 bases, with 18 bases separating them. The germline V gene has CDR1 SEHNR and CDR2 FQNEAQ (reference sequence).

As regards this clone: A junction boundary mismatches the germline segment, possibly from a read error. Other nucleotide sequences from this sample produce the same CDR3. This chain connects TRBV2 to TRBJ2-5; D may be TRBD1 (7 bases). The CDR3 extends over 16 amino acids. The germline V gene encodes CDR1 SNHLY and CDR2 FYNNEI. The CDR3 DNA reads as TGTGCCAGCAGCGAAGGGGCAGGGGGGTACCAAGAGACCCAGTACTTC. It codes for CASSEGAGGYQETQYF.

The chain combines TRBV4-1 with TRBJ1-5, with TRBD1 matching 9 bases. The CDR3 consists of 18 residues. V lost 2 bases and J lost 0; bases outside the gene matches: 8. CDR1 is MGHRA and CDR2 is YSYEKL in the germline V gene. The CDR3 DNA reads TGCGCCAGCAGCCAACGTCCCGGGACAGGGATTAGCAATCAGCCCCAGCATTTT. Its protein is CASSQRPGTGISNQPQHF.

The rearrangement uses TRBV7-8 and TRBJ1-5; D call uncertain. The V end lost 1 base, the J end lost 4 bases, and 11 bases lay between the germline ends. Germline V CDR1 and CDR2: SGHVS, FQNEAQ. This CDR3 contains 15 residues. The CDR3 DNA is TGTGCCAGCAGCTTAGGAAATGGCAGGAATCAGCCCCAGCATTTT. It yields the protein CASSLGNGRNQPQHF.

The chain carries TRBV27 and TRBJ2-1, with TRBD2 matching 12 bases. This CDR3 is 17 amino acids long. The germline CDR1 and CDR2 sequences are MNHEY and SMNVEV (reference sequence). Unmatched junction bases numbered 14, after V lost 7 bases and J lost 7 bases. CDR3 sequence reads: CASTNPRLAGERNEQFF. In DNA form, the CDR3 reads TGTGCCAGCACCAATCCCAGACTAGCGGGAGAACGGAATGAGCAGTTCTTC.

The chain employs TRBV7-2 and TRBJ1-2; D is possibly TRBD1 (6 bases). CDR3 length equals 15 residues. Germline V gives CDR1 SGHTA, CDR2 FQGNSA. The V and J ends lost 4 bases and 8 bases respectively, with 20 bases between them. The CDR3 loop is CASSSVGGGEKGYTF. CDR3 DNA sequence: TGTGCCAGCAGCTCTGTCGGGGGGGGCGAGAAAGGCTACACCTTC. The full variable domain, with the rest looked up from reference TRBV7-2 and TRBJ1-2, is GAGVSQSPSNKVTEKGKDVELRCDPISGHTALYWYRQSLGQGLEFLIYFQGNSAPDKSGLPSDRFSAERTGGSVSTLTIQRTQQEDSAVYLCASSSVGGGEKGYTFGSGTRLTVV.

V gene TRBV11-3 combines with J gene TRBJ2-1; D might be TRBD1 (5 bases). The CDR3 totals 14 residues. V was pared by 1 base and J by 7 bases, with 11 bases between. Germline CDR1 SGHNT, CDR2 YENEEA. The CDR3 spells CASSLGYRTNEQFF. DNA for the CDR3: TGTGCCAGCAGCTTAGGGTATCGGACAAATGAGCAGTTCTTC.

The genes are TRBV5-4 and TRBJ1-3, with D tentatively TRBD1 (5 bases). V was cut by 4 bases and J by 4 bases, with 15 bases left in between. Germline V gene sequence: CDR1 SGHNT, CDR2 YYREEE (reference sequence). The CDR3 runs 15 residues. This CDR3 reads CASSLDPGSGNTIYF. As DNA, the CDR3 is TGTGCCAGCAGCCTGGACCCAGGGTCCGGAAACACCATATATTTT.

The chain has TRBV19 and TRBJ2-5, with 9 bases aligning to TRBD1. The CDR3 is made up of 13 amino acids. The J segment lost 4 bases and the V segment lost 10 bases, leaving 7 bases of the junction unmatched. Germline assignment: CDR1 LNHDA and CDR2 SQIVND (reference sequence). Here the CDR3 DNA reads TGTGCCACTTCAGTGGACAGGGGAGAGACCCAGTACTTC. This sequence encodes CATSVDRGETQYF.

The CDR3 region has the DNA TGTGCCAGACGAGGACAGAGCAACGAGCAGTACTTC. As protein: CARRGQSNEQYF. The gene calls are TRBV2 and TRBJ2-7, with D maybe TRBD1 (6 bases). Germline CDR1 and CDR2: SNHLY and FYNNEI. This CDR3 spans 12 amino acids. V lost 9 bases, J lost 5 bases, and 14 bases lay in between.